The entry that follows covers one T cell receptor beta chain sequence. Its target antigen remains unknown. The record has no base qualities; no much larger clone is one base away. The data are from a study of cytomegalovirus exposure and HLA in healthy donors (dated by TCRdb to the late 2010s). Context from the whole study: According to an earlier analysis of 587 of the donors, 150 million to 200 million T cells yielded 117 million unique TCR beta sequences and 276 Gb of sequence data. An early release covering about 600 HLA-typed donors comprised approximately 290 gigabases of sequencing data and roughly 85 million unique TCR sequences. Of the 398 genotyped donors, around 81% fell in the genetic ancestry cluster associated with self-reported Caucasian donors. The study aimed to test whether cataloging public T cell receptors could reveal signatures of past pathogen exposure. The study profiled the T cell repertoires of about 640 subjects by immunosequencing and related them to cytomegalovirus serostatus. Along with the approximately 700-subject first cohort, a separate validation cohort of 120 different subjects was used. High-throughput TCR immunosequencing, statistical association of individual TCRs with disease status, and machine learning were combined to predict cytomegalovirus infection status. In a later analysis, previously published TCR beta repertoires from several hundred donors were re-analyzed and high-resolution HLA genotyping was added so that TCR occurrence patterns could be studied. Rather than using new phenotypic data, the later analysis identified candidate immune exposures from TCR beta sequences and from how often those sequences occurred across donors. An earlier analysis of several hundred of the donors applied high-throughput TCR beta sequencing to assess whether each TCR beta V gene segment acted as functional or pseudogenic. Alongside the repertoire data, information on donor age, sex, ethnicity and CMV serostatus was compiled. A later genetic analysis took genome-wide SNP genotypes for about 55% of the 666 donors and used that subset as a discovery cohort. All discovery cohort repertoires had been generated on a single sequencing platform. HLA typing included class I and class II loci at four-digit resolution. The number of donors typed differed by locus, with roughly 620-630 for A, B, C, DRB1 and DQB1, around 500 for DQA1, 606 for DPA1, and under 490 for DPB1. Four or five DR-DQ haplotypes were handled as single units for association and clustering because linkage in the cohort was strong. Among about 400 genotyped donors of the cohort, an average of around 240,000 unique TCR beta nucleotide sequences was sequenced per donor, of which about 19% were non-productive. Broad study findings and their caveats: Because counts were too low, roughly 18 rarely observed V segments, including chromosome 9 orphons, were left out of the earlier analysis of some 600 of the donors. Cytomegalovirus status was reported to be diagnosed by the classifier with high specificity and sensitivity in both the original and validation cohorts. In a later analysis, HLA-associated TCR beta chains were found to be more clonally expanded and to have lower generation probabilities than equally common non-associated chains. A further reported finding was that TCR beta sequences accurately predicted the HLA-A and HLA-B alleles for most subjects in the first cohort. V-gene and J-gene trimming of TCR beta chains was associated with a missense DCLRE1C variant in a later genetic analysis, and the association was replicated in an independent cohort. A cluster of highly shared sequence variants was judged likely to be a technical artifact of the sequencing pipeline. The authors suggested that the approach could potentially be generalized to other disease states and immunological phenotypes. Compared with the 666-donor mean, donors in an Asian-associated ancestry cluster had fewer N-insertions in productive TCRs, according to a later genetic analysis. Sequencing depth was assumed to be roughly uniform across donors in the presence/absence analyses, though that assumption may not hold. Correlated functional status among segregating V segments might reflect linkage disequilibrium, but an unknown experimental factor could not be ruled out. An earlier analysis of around 540 of the donors showed that most TCR beta V segments appeared in productive rearrangements either about 87% or about 30% of the time, which broadly matched IMGT annotations. In the study, 150 to 200 TCR beta chains were listed as associated with cytomegalovirus. Strong co-occurrence of HLA alleles, especially DR and DQ, made assigning TCR associations to individual alleles difficult. Several of the top co-occurrence clusters appeared to be linked to parvovirus B19, influenza, CMV and Epstein-Barr virus, according to a later analysis. For the cohort, immune exposure information was limited to CMV serostatus. According to a later analysis, most CMV-associated TCR beta chains appeared to be HLA-restricted, and the HLA associations seemed to be driven largely by CMV exposure. A few of the identified cytomegalovirus-associated TCR beta chains were confirmed in vitro to be specific for cytomegalovirus antigens. Because the 87-base-pair reads could not distinguish some IMGT-functional V segments, including TRBV6-2 and TRBV6-3, those segments were excluded. While some public TCRs were present in many individuals, most TCR sequences turned up only very rarely across donors. According to a later analysis, TCR association rates differed among HLA loci, with DRB1 alleles showing the most associated TCRs and HLA-C alleles showing the fewest. This cohort had only TCR beta chains sequenced, and the lack of alpha or paired-chain data limited which features could be detected. Because some donors lacked HLA typing at each locus, the association tests relied only on the typed subset. At a false discovery rate of 0.05, a later analysis linked about 16,000 TCR beta sequences to specific HLA alleles.

CDR1 and CDR2, per the germline V gene, are WSHSY and SAAADI. V is pruned by 4 bases and J by 3 bases, leaving 3 bases of the junction without a gene match. There are 14 amino acids in the CDR3, from cysteine to phenylalanine inclusive. Only the CDR3 portion is preserved as DNA: 42 bases, with reading frame beginning at the first base. The receptor library was made with the immunoSEQ multiplex PCR assay. For the multiplex PCR, a mixture combining 60 forward primers for TCR Vbeta segments and 13 reverse primers for TCR Jbeta segments was used. A multiplex PCR assay on genomic DNA amplified the CDR3 region of rearranged TCR beta genes. The Illumina HiSeq System was used to sequence the amplified TCR beta libraries as 87-base-pair reads. Per the original workflow: In a later analysis, approximately 74 million unique TCR beta chains were counted across the 650 to 750 repertoires, and roughly 10 million of these chains were shared by at least two donors. To remove PCR and sequencing errors, raw reads were error-corrected and collapsed into unique sequences using a nearest-neighbor algorithm that merged closely related sequences. To assign V, D and J gene segments, CDR3 sequences were aligned to IMGT reference sequences. For a sequence to be retained, at least a six-nucleotide match to both a V gene segment and a J gene segment was required. Rearrangements were called productive when the CDR3 lacked stop codons and stayed in frame with V and J; all others were non-productive. Following IMGT convention, CDR3 was defined as the stretch from the second conserved V-encoded cysteine up to the conserved J-encoded phenylalanine. The earlier analysis of more than 450 of the donors excluded sequences that lacked an unambiguous match to a single V gene segment. In an earlier analysis of approximately 560 of the donors, a V segment was called functional when productive rearrangements were above 56.7%, and segregating when the standard deviation between donors exceeded 5%. A statistical classification framework was built for diagnosing cytomegalovirus status from the catalog of TCR beta chain sequences. In a later analysis, V and J genes were assigned by comparing TCR nucleotide sequences against IMGT/GENE-DB human TR gene sequences. In a later analysis, CDR3 sequences and most-parsimonious VDJ recombination scenarios were assigned using the TCRdist pipeline. In a later analysis, each TCR beta chain was defined by its CDR3 amino acid sequence together with its V-gene family, and reads without a unique V-gene family were excluded. A later analysis removed 500 to 650 highly shared, low-generation-probability nucleotide sequences to deal with suspected cross-contamination and a sequencing artifact. In a later analysis, a clonal expansion index for each public chain was calculated from normalized within-repertoire ranks of inferred template counts. In a later analysis, generation probabilities were computed using a VDJ recombination model fitted to out-of-frame rearrangements, and the results were checked against IGoR. In a later analysis, hypergeometric tests were used to score TCR-TCR, TCR-HLA and TCR-CMV co-occurrence, with a repertoire-size bias correction applied to TCR pairs. To estimate false discovery rates, a later analysis permuted the HLA or CMV assignments 20 times. In a later analysis, co-occurring TCRs were grouped using DBSCAN, with TCRdist sequence similarity added in when clustering inside HLA-allele-positive subsets. Repertoires with fewer than 30,000 or more than 120,000 public chains were left out of co-occurrence clustering, as were about 5 repertoires with anomalous nucleotide sharing. TCRdb took over this immuneACCESS table, retaining in-frame rearrangements with V and J assigned. Such tables are incomplete; in checked studies, under half of the missing clones stem from an unresolved V gene, and the remainder is unexplained. V and J calls and clone size follow that table, whereas D and trimming were derived from the DNA. A total of some 110,000 clones appear in this sample, roughly 80% of them only once. Roughly 6.9% of the sample belongs to the ten largest clones.

The cohort consisted of 650 to 850 healthy bone marrow donors. At the time of sampling, every cohort member was nominally healthy, though immune exposures that went unrecorded were likely present. The donor tested CMV seropositive, placing the donor among the 290 or so seropositive members of the cohort. Every donor gave a peripheral blood sample, and the peripheral blood mononuclear cells from that sample were used for TCR beta sequencing. Genomic DNA was extracted from the blood cell samples with the Qiagen DNeasy Blood Extraction Kit. Sequenced sample: PBMCs. The V and J genes are TRBV10-2 and TRBJ2-3; 8 bases in between match TRBD2. The receptor was isolated from a man aged 25-45 years in good health and CMV-seropositive. The CDR3: CASSGSGGTDTQYF. In nucleotide form, the sequence is TGCGCCAGCAGTGGTTCGGGGGGGACAGATACGCAGTATTTT.